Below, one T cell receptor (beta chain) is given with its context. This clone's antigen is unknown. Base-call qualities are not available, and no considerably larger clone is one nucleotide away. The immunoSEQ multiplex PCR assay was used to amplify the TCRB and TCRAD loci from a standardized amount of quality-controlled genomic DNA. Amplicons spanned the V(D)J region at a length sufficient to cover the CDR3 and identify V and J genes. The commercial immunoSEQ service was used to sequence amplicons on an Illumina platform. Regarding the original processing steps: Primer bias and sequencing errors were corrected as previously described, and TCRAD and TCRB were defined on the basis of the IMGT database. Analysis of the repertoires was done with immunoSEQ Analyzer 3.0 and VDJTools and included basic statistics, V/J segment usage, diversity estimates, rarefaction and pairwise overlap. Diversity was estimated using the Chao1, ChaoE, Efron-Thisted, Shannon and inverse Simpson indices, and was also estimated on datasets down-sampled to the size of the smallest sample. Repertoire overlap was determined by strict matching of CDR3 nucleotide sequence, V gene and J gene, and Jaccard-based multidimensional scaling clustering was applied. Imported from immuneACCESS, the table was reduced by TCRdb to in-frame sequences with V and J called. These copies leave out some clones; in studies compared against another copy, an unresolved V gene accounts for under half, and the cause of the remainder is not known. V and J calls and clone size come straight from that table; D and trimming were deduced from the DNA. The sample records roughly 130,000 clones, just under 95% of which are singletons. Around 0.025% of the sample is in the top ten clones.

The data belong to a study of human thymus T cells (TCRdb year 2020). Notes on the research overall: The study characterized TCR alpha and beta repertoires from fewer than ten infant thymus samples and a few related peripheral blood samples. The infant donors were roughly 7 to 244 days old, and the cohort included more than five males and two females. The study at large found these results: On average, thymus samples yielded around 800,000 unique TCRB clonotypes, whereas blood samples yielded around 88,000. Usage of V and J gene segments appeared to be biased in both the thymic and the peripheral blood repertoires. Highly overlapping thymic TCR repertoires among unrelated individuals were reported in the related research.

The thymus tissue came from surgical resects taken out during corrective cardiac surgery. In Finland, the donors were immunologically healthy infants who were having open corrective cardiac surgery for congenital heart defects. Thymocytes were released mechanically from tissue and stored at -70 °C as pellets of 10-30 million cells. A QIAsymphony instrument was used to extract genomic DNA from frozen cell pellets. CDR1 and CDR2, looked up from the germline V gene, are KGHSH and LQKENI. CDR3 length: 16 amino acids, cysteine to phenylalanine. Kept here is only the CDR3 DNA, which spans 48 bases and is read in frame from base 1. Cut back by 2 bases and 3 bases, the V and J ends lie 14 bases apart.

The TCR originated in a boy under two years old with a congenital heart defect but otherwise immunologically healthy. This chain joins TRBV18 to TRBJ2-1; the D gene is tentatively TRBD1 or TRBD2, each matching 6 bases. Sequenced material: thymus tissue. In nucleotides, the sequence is TGTGCCAGCTCACCAAGAACGGGGGCCGGCTACAATGAGCAGTTCTTC. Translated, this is CASSPRTGAGYNEQFF.